The clone carrying this T cell receptor beta chain has a single count. The target antigen is unknown. TCRdb's copy holds only in-frame clones and misses some; the assay was immunoSEQ multiplex PCR. The top ten hold 11% of the sample, which has around 29,000 clones, roughly 87% seen once. The data derive from a study of graft-versus-host responses after intestinal transplantation. Across the study: Multivisceral, liver-intestinal, or isolated intestinal transplants were received by the recipients. Every recipient underwent anti-thymocyte globulin induction, then tacrolimus and steroids for two to four years. Study-level results: Allograft clonal ratios (graft-versus-host to host-versus-graft) were high in patients who had graft-donor T cell macrochimerism. Investigators detected GvH clones in recipient marrow, with some emerging earlier in ileum or blood.

Trimming shortened V by 5 bases and J by 4 bases, and 11 bases separated the two germline ends. The CDR3 contains 13 residues. The germline V gene encodes CDR1 SGDLS and CDR2 YYNGEE. Sequences were derived from PBMCs, sampled 450 to 460 days after intestinal transplantation. The chain combines TRBV9 with TRBJ2-3, with unresolved D. The sequence derives from a human patient who received an intestinal transplant, so some T cells may come from the graft donor. The DNA of the CDR3 is TGTGCCAGCAGGGACCTGAAGGCAGATACGCAGTATTTT. The encoded protein is CASRDLKADTQYF.